This T cell receptor (beta chain) was identified during a study of CD8 T cells in Susac syndrome. Germline V gene lookup returns CDR1 SGHNT and CDR2 YYREEE (reference sequence). Deletions cut 4 bases from V and 0 bases from J, with 10 bases between. This CDR3 is 15 amino acids long. Reverse transcription of about 0.5 to 1 ug RNA used random hexamers. One entry per CDR3 protein, called by TCRdb with MiXCR from the immunoSEQ multiplex PCR reads. The table records about 190,000 distinct CDR3 sequences, 80% to 95% of them present only once. This receptor was obtained from a human donor in good health. V and J are TRBV5-4 and TRBJ2-2; the D gene could be TRBD1 or TRBD2 (5 bases each). Sequenced sample: CD4+ T cells from PBMCs. The CDR3 reads CASSPRGPNTGELFF. Written as DNA, the CDR3 is TGTGCCAGCAGCCCCCGGGGCCCGAACACCGGGGAGCTGTTTTTT.